This TCR beta chain stems from a study of T cell responses to AZD1222 COVID-19 vaccine. The CDR3 length is 13 residues. Germline V lookup: CDR1 MNHEY, CDR2 SVGAGI. V shed 6 bases, J shed 7 bases, and the junction held 1 base outside the gene matches. The protocol was immunoSEQ multiplex PCR, while the TCRdb copy is restricted to in-frame clones and leaves out a portion. The sample includes about 68,000 clones, more than 70% of them seen just once. The specimen comprised peripheral blood, sampled on day 0 of AZD1222 vaccination. The V and J genes are TRBV6-5 and TRBJ1-6, with 9 nucleotides matching TRBD1. The TCR comes from an adult in good health. The CDR3 region is CASRTGGNSPLHF. The CDR3 DNA reads as TGTGCCAGCAGGACAGGGGGGAATTCACCCCTCCACTTT.